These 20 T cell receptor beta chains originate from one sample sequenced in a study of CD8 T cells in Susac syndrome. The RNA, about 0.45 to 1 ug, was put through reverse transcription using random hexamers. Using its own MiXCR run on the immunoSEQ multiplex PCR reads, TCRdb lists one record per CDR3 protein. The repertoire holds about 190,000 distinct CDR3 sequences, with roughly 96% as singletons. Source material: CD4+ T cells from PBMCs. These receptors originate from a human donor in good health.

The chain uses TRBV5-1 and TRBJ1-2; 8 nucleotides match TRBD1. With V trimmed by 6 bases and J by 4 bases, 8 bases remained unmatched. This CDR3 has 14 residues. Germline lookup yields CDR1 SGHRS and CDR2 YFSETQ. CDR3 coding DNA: TGCGCCAGCATGGAAGGACAGGGTCCCTATGGCTACACCTTC. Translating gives CASMEGQGPYGYTF.

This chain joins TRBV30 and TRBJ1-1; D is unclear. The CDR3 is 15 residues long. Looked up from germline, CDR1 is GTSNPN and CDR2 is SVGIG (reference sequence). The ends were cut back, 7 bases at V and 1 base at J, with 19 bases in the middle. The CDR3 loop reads CALQSSYGENTEAFF. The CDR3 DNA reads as TGTGCCTTGCAGAGCAGTTACGGCGAGAACACTGAAGCTTTCTTT.

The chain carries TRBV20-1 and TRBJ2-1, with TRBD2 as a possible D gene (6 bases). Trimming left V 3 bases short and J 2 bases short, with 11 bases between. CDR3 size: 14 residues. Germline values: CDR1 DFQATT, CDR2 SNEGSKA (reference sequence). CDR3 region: CSARPGLTYNEQFF. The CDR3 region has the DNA TGCAGTGCTAGGCCGGGACTCACCTACAATGAGCAGTTCTTC.

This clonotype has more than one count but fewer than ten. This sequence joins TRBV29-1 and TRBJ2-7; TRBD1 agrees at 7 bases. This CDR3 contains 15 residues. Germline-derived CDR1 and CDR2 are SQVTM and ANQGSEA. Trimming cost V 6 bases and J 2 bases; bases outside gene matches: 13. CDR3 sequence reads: CSVESRQGHPYEQYF. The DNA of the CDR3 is TGCAGCGTCGAAAGCCGACAGGGTCACCCCTACGAGCAGTACTTC.

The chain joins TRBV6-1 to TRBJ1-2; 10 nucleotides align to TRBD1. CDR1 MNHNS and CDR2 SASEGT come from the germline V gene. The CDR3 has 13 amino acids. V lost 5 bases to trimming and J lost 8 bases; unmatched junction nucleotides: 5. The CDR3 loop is CASSHGQGDGYTF. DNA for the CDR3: TGTGCCAGCAGTCATGGACAGGGGGACGGCTACACCTTC.

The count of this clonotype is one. Written as DNA, the CDR3 is TGTGCCTGGAGTGAGACTCTGGGCGAGCAGTACGTC. Translating gives CAWSETLGEQYV. The chain employs TRBV30 and TRBJ2-7; D is uncertain. The CDR3 extends over 12 amino acids. V lost 1 base and J 6 bases, leaving 10 bases between the germline ends. Germline V gene data show CDR1 as GTSNPN and CDR2 as SVGIG (reference sequence).

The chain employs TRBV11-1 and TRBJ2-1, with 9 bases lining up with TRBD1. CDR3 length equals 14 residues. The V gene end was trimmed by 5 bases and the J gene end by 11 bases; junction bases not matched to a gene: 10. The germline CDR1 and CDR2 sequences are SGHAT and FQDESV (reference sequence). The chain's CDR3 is CASSQLRDRAQQFF. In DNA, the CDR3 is TGTGCCAGCAGCCAGCTCAGGGACAGGGCCCAGCAGTTCTTC.

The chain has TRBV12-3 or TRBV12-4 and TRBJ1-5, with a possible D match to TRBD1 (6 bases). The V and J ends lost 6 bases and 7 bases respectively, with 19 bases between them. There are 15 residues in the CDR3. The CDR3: CASSQGRGTRQPQHF. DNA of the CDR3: TGTGCCAGCAGCCAGGGGAGGGGAACAAGGCAGCCCCAGCATTTT.

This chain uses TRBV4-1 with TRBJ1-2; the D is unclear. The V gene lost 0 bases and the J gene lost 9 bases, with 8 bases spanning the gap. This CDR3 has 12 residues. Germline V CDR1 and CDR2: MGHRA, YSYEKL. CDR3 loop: CASSQDAGSYTF. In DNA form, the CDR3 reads TGCGCCAGCAGCCAAGATGCCGGGAGCTACACCTTC.

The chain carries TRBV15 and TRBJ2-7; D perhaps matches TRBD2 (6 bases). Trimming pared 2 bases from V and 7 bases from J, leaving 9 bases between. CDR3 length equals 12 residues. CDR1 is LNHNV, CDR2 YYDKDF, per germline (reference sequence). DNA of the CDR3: TGTGCCACCAGCAGACGAGCGGGTGAGCAGTACGTC. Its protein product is CATSRRAGEQYV.

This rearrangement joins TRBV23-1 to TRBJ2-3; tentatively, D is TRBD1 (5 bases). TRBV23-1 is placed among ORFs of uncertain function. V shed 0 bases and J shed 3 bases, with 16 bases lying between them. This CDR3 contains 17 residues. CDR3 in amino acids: CASSQSAQGLGTDTQYF. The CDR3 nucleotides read TGCGCCAGCAGTCAATCGGCCCAGGGCCTTGGGACAGATACGCAGTATTTT.

CDR3 nucleotides: TGTGCCAGCCGACAGTTTGGAAGCTCCTATAATTCACCCCTCCACTTT. It specifies CASRQFGSSYNSPLHF. V is TRBV2 and J is TRBJ1-6; a possible D gene is TRBD1 (5 bases). Trimming removed 8 bases at V and 0 bases at J, with 14 bases between. Germline V gene sequence: CDR1 SNHLY, CDR2 FYNNEI. The CDR3 is 16 residues long.

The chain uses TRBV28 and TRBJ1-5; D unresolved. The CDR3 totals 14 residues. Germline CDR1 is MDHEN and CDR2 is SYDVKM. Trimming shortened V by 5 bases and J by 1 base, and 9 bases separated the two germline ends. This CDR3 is CASSEQTSNQPQHF. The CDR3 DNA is TGTGCCAGCAGTGAACAGACCAGCAATCAGCCCCAGCATTTT.

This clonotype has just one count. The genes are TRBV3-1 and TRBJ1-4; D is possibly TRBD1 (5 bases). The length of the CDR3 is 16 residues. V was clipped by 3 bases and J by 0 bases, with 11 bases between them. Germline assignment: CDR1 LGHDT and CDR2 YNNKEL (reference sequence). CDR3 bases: TGTGCCAGCAGCCAGCGGGGCCGAGCAACTAATGAAAAACTGTTTTTT. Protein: CASSQRGRATNEKLFF.

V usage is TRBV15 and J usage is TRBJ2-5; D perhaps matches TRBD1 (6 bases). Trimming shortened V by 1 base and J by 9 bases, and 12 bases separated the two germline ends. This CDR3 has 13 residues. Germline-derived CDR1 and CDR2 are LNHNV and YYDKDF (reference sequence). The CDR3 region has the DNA TGTGCCACCAGCAGAGGGACAGCAAGCTCCCAGTACTTC. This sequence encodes CATSRGTASSQYF.

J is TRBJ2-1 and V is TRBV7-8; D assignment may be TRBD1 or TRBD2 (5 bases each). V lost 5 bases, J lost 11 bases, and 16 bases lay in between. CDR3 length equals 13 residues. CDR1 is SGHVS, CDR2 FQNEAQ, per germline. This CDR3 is CASSGYRDPKQFF. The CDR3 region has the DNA TGTGCCAGCAGCGGATACCGGGACCCTAAGCAGTTCTTC.

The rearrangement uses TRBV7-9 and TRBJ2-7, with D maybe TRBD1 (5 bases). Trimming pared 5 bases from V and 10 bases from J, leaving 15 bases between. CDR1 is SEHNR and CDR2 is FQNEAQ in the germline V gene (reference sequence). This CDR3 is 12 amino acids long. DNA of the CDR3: TGTGCCAGCAGCACTTTCAGGACAAACCAGTACTTC. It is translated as CASSTFRTNQYF.

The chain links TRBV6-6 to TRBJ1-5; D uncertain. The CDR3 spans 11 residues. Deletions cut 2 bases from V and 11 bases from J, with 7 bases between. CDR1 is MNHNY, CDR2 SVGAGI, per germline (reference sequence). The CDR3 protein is CASSYEVSQHF. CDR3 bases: TGTGCCAGCAGTTACGAAGTGTCCCAGCATTTT.

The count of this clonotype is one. CDR3 amino acids: CSVVDRDLFYEQYF. The CDR3 DNA reads as TGCAGCGTTGTGGACAGGGACTTATTCTACGAGCAGTACTTC. The chain has TRBV29-1 and TRBJ2-7, with 8 bases lining up with TRBD1. From germline, CDR1 is SQVTM and CDR2 ANQGSEA. The CDR3 has 14 amino acids. Trimming at V came to 4 bases and at J to 3 bases, leaving 8 bases not matched to a gene.

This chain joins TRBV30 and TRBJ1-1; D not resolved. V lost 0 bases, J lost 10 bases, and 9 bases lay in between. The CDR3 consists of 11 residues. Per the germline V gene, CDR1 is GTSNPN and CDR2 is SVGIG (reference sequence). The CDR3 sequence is CAWSVGPVAFF. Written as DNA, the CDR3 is TGTGCCTGGAGTGTCGGGCCGGTAGCTTTCTTT.